The 6 T cell receptor beta chains below come from one sample, sequenced in a study of early T cells in non-severe SARS-CoV-2 infection. From the 5' RACE reads, TCRdb called clonotypes with MiXCR, one entry per CDR3 protein. The sample shows tens of thousands of distinct CDR3 sequences, more than 10% of them seen only once. The sample consisted of whole blood, taken at baseline. These receptors came from an adult who was a healthcare worker with PCR-confirmed SARS-CoV-2 infection or an uninfected control (not recorded which). The donor label of this sample is uncertain.

This clonotype was seen more than once but under ten times. This chain connects TRBV7-2 to TRBJ2-5, with 9 nucleotides matching TRBD2. The CDR3 spans 15 residues. Germline V gene data show CDR1 as SGHTA and CDR2 as FQGNSA. After removal of 3 bases from V and 4 bases from J, the junction contained 6 bases not matched to a gene. The DNA of the CDR3 is TGTGCCAGCAGCTTTAGCGGGGGTCTACGAGAGACCCAGTACTTC. Amino acid sequence: CASSFSGGLRETQYF.

This chain's CDR3 is CASSFNGYTDTQYF. In nucleotides, the CDR3 is TGCGCCAGCAGCTTTAATGGTTACACAGATACGCAGTATTTT. The V gene is TRBV5-1, the J gene TRBJ2-3, with D uncertain. Germline lookup yields CDR1 SGHRS and CDR2 YFSETQ. CDR3 length: 14 amino acids. Trimming took 2 bases from V and 2 from J, leaving 9 bases between them.

The table lists this clonotype with a few counts. The J gene is TRBJ2-2, the V gene TRBV5-1; 10 bases agree with TRBD1. Germline V gene lookup returns CDR1 SGHRS and CDR2 YFSETQ. Unmatched junction bases numbered 5, after V lost 4 bases and J lost 2 bases. CDR3 length: 16 residues. The DNA for the CDR3 is TGCGCCAGCAGCCCCTGGACAGGGGGAAACACCGGGGAGCTGTTTTTT. Its translation is CASSPWTGGNTGELFF.

This clonotype was seen a handful of times. V and J are TRBV25-1 and TRBJ2-7; D may be TRBD2 (5 bases). Trimming removed 8 bases from V and 3 bases from J, with 14 bases in between. In germline, CDR1 is MGHDK, CDR2 SYGVNS. The CDR3 is 13 amino acids. The CDR3 here is CASPGPDYYEQYV. The CDR3 region has the DNA TGTGCCAGCCCTGGACCTGACTACTACGAGCAGTACGTC.

The table lists this clonotype with many counts. J is TRBJ1-1 and V is TRBV10-1; D is possibly TRBD1 (5 bases). CDR1 and CDR2 (germline): WNHNN, SYGVQD (reference sequence). V was trimmed by 6 bases and J by 10 bases, leaving 9 bases between them. The CDR3 is made up of 10 amino acids. The chain's CDR3 is CASSGTRAFF. The CDR3 region has the DNA TGCGCCAGCAGCGGGACGAGAGCTTTCTTT.

This clonotype was recorded at least ten times. V gene TRBV4-1 combines with J gene TRBJ1-6; 7 bases match TRBD1. This CDR3 spans 15 amino acids. V lost 2 bases and J lost 7; bases outside the gene matches: 5. Germline V lookup: CDR1 MGHRA, CDR2 YSYEKL. The CDR3 reads CASSQTDRENSPLHF. The CDR3 DNA reads TGCGCCAGCAGCCAAACCGACAGGGAGAATTCACCCCTCCACTTT.